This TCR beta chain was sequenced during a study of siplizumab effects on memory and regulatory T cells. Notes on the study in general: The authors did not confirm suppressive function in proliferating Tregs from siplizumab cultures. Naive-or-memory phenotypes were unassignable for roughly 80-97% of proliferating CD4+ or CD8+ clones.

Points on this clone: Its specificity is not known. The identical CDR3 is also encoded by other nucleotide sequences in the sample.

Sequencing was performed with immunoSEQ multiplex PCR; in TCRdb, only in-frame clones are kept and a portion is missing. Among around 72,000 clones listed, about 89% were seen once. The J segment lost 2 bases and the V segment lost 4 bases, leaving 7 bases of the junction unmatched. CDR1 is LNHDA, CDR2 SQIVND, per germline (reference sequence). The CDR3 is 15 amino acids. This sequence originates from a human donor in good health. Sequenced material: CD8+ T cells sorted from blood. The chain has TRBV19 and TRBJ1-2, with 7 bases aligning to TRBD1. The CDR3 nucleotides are TGTGCCAGTAGTACCAGGGACAGTCCGAACTATGGCTACACCTTC. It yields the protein CASSTRDSPNYGYTF.